This entry lists 7 T cell receptor beta chains sequenced from one sample in a study of vaccination and CD4 T cells after COVID-19. Treatment here: roughly 10-day PBMC culture with coronavirus spike peptide pools or control peptides (ViraFEST assay). The study sequenced cultured CD4+ T cell DNA using the Oncomine TCR Beta short-read assay. TCRdb re-called the PCR reads through MiXCR, storing one row per CDR3 protein. Of just under 4,500 distinct CDR3 sequences in the sample, about a fifth were seen once. Antigen specificity for these receptors is unknown. The sequenced sample was CD4+ T cells from blood, cultured in vitro, obtained after SARS-CoV-2 vaccination. These receptors were taken from a human donor who had recovered from COVID-19.

This chain links TRBV7-3 with TRBJ1-1, with D unclear. From germline, CDR1 is SGHTA and CDR2 FQGTGA. V lost 4 bases to trimming and J lost 2 bases, with 8 bases between them. The CDR3 is made up of 13 amino acids. The CDR3 spells CASSSEINTEAFF. The CDR3 nucleotides are TGTGCCAGCAGCTCAGAAATAAACACTGAAGCTTTCTTT.

This clonotype was observed many times. V usage is TRBV28 and J usage is TRBJ1-5; possibly TRBD1 for D (5 bases). V lost 5 bases to trimming and J lost 4 bases, with 24 bases between them. CDR1 and CDR2 from the germline V gene are MDHEN and SYDVKM. CDR3 length: 18 residues. CDR3 DNA sequence: TGTGCCAGCAGTAGTAACGTATACAGGAGGGGAGTTAATCAGCCCCAGCATTTT. Its protein product is CASSSNVYRRGVNQPQHF.

The CDR3 reads CASSLGQGDTQYF. In nucleotides, the CDR3 is TGTGCCAGCAGCTTGGGACAGGGGGATACGCAGTATTTT. The chain has TRBV7-3 and TRBJ2-3; 10 bases are a match to TRBD1. The CDR3 runs 13 residues. Germline V gene sequence: CDR1 SGHTA, CDR2 FQGTGA. The trim removed 3 bases at V and 6 bases at J, leaving 0 bases unmatched.

The CDR3 DNA follows: TGTGCCAGTCAAACCGGGGCGTCCGGGGACTATGGCTACACCTTC. Protein product: CASQTGASGDYGYTF. The V call is TRBV19, the J call TRBJ1-2; weak D call: TRBD1 (5 bases). CDR1 and CDR2 from the germline V gene are LNHDA and SQIVND (reference sequence). The CDR3 is 15 amino acids. V was clipped by 8 bases and J by 3 bases, with 19 bases between them.

This clonotype is labeled medium-sized. V is TRBV20-1 and J is TRBJ1-6; D may be TRBD1 (5 bases). Trimming cost V 1 base and J 7 bases, with 14 bases left between them. Germline CDR1 and CDR2: DFQATT and SNEGSKA (reference sequence). CDR3 size: 15 residues. The CDR3, as DNA: TGCAGTGCTAGAGTAGGAGGGGCAAGGAATTCACCCCTCCACTTT. Translating it yields CSARVGGARNSPLHF.

This clonotype was detected ten times or more. The genes are TRBV7-2 and TRBJ2-2, with 9 positions matching TRBD2. This CDR3 has 15 amino acids. Germline V gene lookup returns CDR1 SGHTA and CDR2 FQGNSA. Germline trimming cut 6 bases from V and 1 base from J; bases unmatched to any gene: 3. The DNA for the CDR3 is TGTGCCAGCAGGGGACTAGCAGTGAACACCGGGGAGCTGTTTTTT. As protein: CASRGLAVNTGELFF.

Turning to this clonotype: A much larger clone differs from this one at a single base, so this may be a read error. This chain links TRBV20-1 with TRBJ2-3; TRBD1 matches at 9 bases. Unmatched junction bases numbered 14, after V lost 4 bases and J lost 3 bases. CDR3 length: 17 residues. The germline CDR1 and CDR2 sequences are DFQATT and SNEGSKA (reference sequence). CDR3 loop: CSATGQGHVVWTDTQYF. CDR3 DNA: TGCAGTGCTACAGGACAGGGGCATGTGGTCTGGACAGATACGCAGTATTTT.